This is a list of T cell receptor beta chains from one sample in a study of cytotoxic CD8 clonotypes in ibrutinib-treated CLL. TCRdb's copy holds only in-frame clones and misses some; the assay was immunoSEQ multiplex PCR. The top ten hold about 5.5% of the sample, which has 13,000 to 15,000 clones, around 67% seen once. Sequenced here: PBMCs, sampled before ibrutinib treatment. The receptors shown here come from a human donor with chronic lymphocytic leukemia. Both conserved end residues are part of each CDR3. D genes are given only for firm matches. Size tells how often a clone was seen (once, few, many) or the class of an expanded clone, and some rows leave it out.

>TRBV19|TRBJ2-7|TRBD1|-
TGTGCCAGTAGTATGGGGACAGGGGGTTCCTACGAGCAGTACTTC
CASSMGTGGSYEQYF
>TRBV4-3|TRBJ2-3|-|-
TGCGCCAGCAGCCATAGCGGAGATACGCAGTATTTT
CASSHSGDTQYF
>TRBV9|TRBJ2-2|TRBD1|once
TGTGCCAGCAGCGTAGAGGGCAGGGGGCTCACCGGGGAGCTGTTTTTT
CASSVEGRGLTGELFF
>TRBV7-7|TRBJ2-7|-|few
TGTGCTAGCAGCCCCGGGCCCGGGTACGAGCAGTACTTC
CASSPGPGYEQYF
>TRBV7-9|TRBJ1-2|TRBD1|-
TGTGCCAGCAGCTTGCAGGGGGACTATGGCTACACCTTC
CASSLQGDYGYTF
>TRBV7-9|TRBJ2-1|-|-
TGTGCCAGCAGCAACGGGGTTTACAATGAGCAGTTCTTC
CASSNGVYNEQFF
>TRBV7-6|TRBJ2-2|-|-
TGTGCCAGCAGCTTAGGGCAGACGAACACCGGGGAGCTGTTTTTT
CASSLGQTNTGELFF
>TRBV27|TRBJ2-1|TRBD2|medium-sized
TGTGCCAGCAGTTCCCCGACTAGCGGGAGGGCCAGACATGAGCAGTTCTTC
CASSSPTSGRARHEQFF
>TRBV6-6|TRBJ1-5|-|few
TGTGCCAGCAGTCCCCCCCAGCATTTT
CASSPPQHF
>TRBV2|TRBJ1-5|-|-
TGTGCCAGCAGCGAGGCGACCTATCAGCCCCAGCATTTT
CASSEATYQPQHF
>TRBV13|TRBJ2-5|-|few
TGTGCCAGCAGCACCGGGGAAGCGGGCCCACAAGAGACCCAGTACTTC
CASSTGEAGPQETQYF
>TRBV28|TRBJ1-2|-|few
TGTGCCAGCAGTTTCAACGGGGGCTACACCTTC
CASSFNGGYTF
>TRBV14|TRBJ2-3|TRBD2|-
TGTGCCAGCAGCCGGCTAGCGGGAGGGGGCACAGATACGCAGTATTTT
CASSRLAGGGTDTQYF
>TRBV6-6|TRBJ2-2|-|-
TGTGCCAGCAGTAGGCTAACCGGGGAGCTGTTTTTT
CASSRLTGELFF
>TRBV28|TRBJ1-2|-|-
TGTGCCAGCAGTTTATGGGGGAGGGGCTACACCTTC
CASSLWGRGYTF
>TRBV6-5|TRBJ1-4|-|-
TGTGCCAGCGGAGCCGGCCTGGGCGAACTGTTTTTT
CASGAGLGELFF
>TRBV7-8|TRBJ2-3|-|-
TGTGCCAGCAGCCCGGGCCCCCGGACGCGCCGCACAGATACGCAGTATTTT
CASSPGPRTRRTDTQYF
>TRBV18|TRBJ2-1|-|-
TGTGCCAGCTCGGTGGGGTATGAGCAGTTCTTC
CASSVGYEQFF
>TRBV18|TRBJ2-7|TRBD1|-
TGTGCCAGCTCACCGCCCGGGACAGGGGGTAGCGAGCAGTACTTC
CASSPPGTGGSEQYF
>TRBV28|TRBJ2-5|TRBD1|-
TGTGCCAGCAGCTCCCGACAGGGGGCACGTTTAGGCCAAGAGACCCAGTACTTC
CASSSRQGARLGQETQYF
>TRBV7-2|TRBJ1-4|-|-
TGTGCCAGCAGCTTTATGGGGGCAGCCTCTAATGAAAAACTGTTTTTT
CASSFMGAASNEKLFF
>TRBV6-1|TRBJ1-4|-|-
TGTGCCAGCAACCGGTGGGATATGAGGAGTGAAAAACTGTTTTTT
CASNRWDMRSEKLFF
>TRBV7-2|TRBJ2-3|TRBD2|-
TGTGCCAGCAGCCGCCCGACTAGCGGGAGTAGAGGAGATACGCAGTATTTT
CASSRPTSGSRGDTQYF
>TRBV7-8|TRBJ2-7|-|-
TGTGCCAGCACCGAGGGCGGGCAGCCCCTCGAGCAGTACTTC
CASTEGGQPLEQYF
>TRBV4-3|TRBJ2-7|-|medium-sized
TGCGCCAGCAGCCACCGGACTGGGAGGTACTACGAGCAGTACTTC
CASSHRTGRYYEQYF
>TRBV19|TRBJ2-3|TRBD1|-
TGTGCCAGTAGTAAACAGGGGTCCAGCACAGATACGCAGTATTTT
CASSKQGSSTDTQYF
>TRBV6-1|TRBJ2-7|-|-
TGTGCCAGCAGCCTCCAGCGGAGACCCGGTTACGAGCAGTACTTC
CASSLQRRPGYEQYF
>TRBV6-1|TRBJ1-1|-|-
TGTGCCAGCAGTCCCCGGGGGGATGCTTTCTTT
CASSPRGDAFF
>TRBV5-6|TRBJ2-5|TRBD2|once
TGTGCCAGCAGCCCCCAAGGGACTAGCGGAATTAAAGAGACCCAGTACTTC
CASSPQGTSGIKETQYF
>TRBV29-1|TRBJ2-2|-|-
TGCAGCGTTGGTGGCGGGAATGGCGGGGAGCTGTTTTTT
CSVGGGNGGELFF
>TRBV7-2|TRBJ2-5|-|-
TGTGCCAGCAGCTCACGGCGAGGGGCAGAGACCCAGTACTTC
CASSSRRGAETQYF
>TRBV18|TRBJ1-5|-|-
TGTGCCAGCTCACGGGGGGTCCCCAATCAGCCCCAGCATTTT
CASSRGVPNQPQHF
>TRBV27|TRBJ2-7|TRBD1|few
TGTGCCAGCAGTTTGTGGACAGGGGAGTTAACTCAGTACTTC
CASSLWTGELTQYF
>TRBV4-3|TRBJ2-7|TRBD1|few
TGCGCCAGCAGCCACCAGGACAGGGGGGTCTACGAGCAGTACTTC
CASSHQDRGVYEQYF
>TRBV7-2|TRBJ1-3|-|once
TGTGCCAGCAGCTTCCTCGTTGGAAACACCATATATTTT
CASSFLVGNTIYF
>TRBV5-1|TRBJ2-5|-|once
TGCGCCAGCAGCCCGTGGCCCGAAGAGACCCAGTACTTC
CASSPWPEETQYF
>TRBV6-5|TRBJ2-7|-|-
TGTGCCAGCAGCCCGAGGGGGGGGCCCTCCTACGAGCAGTACTTC
CASSPRGGPSYEQYF
>TRBV7-2|TRBJ2-5|-|-
TGTGCCAGCAGCTTAGCGCCCCAAGAGACCCAGTACTTC
CASSLAPQETQYF
>TRBV6-6|TRBJ2-7|-|-
TGTGCCAGCAGTTACTCGCTGGGCGGCGAGCAGTACTTC
CASSYSLGGEQYF
>TRBV28|TRBJ2-7|-|few
TGTACCTCCGAGGGGCAGTACGAGCAGTACTTC
CTSEGQYEQYF
>TRBV19|TRBJ2-4|-|-
TGTGCCAGTAAACAAGTCCGGTGGGACATTCAGTACTTC
CASKQVRWDIQYF
>TRBV7-3|TRBJ2-3|TRBD1|-
TGTGCCAGCAGCCCAGGGGGCTTTACAGATACGCAGTATTTT
CASSPGGFTDTQYF
>TRBV7-3|TRBJ1-1|-|-
TGTGCCAGCAGCTTGGGGGGGCGGACTGAAGCTTTCTTT
CASSLGGRTEAFF
>TRBV11-1|TRBJ2-5|-|-
TGTGCCAGCAGCTTACGAGAGACCCAGTACTTC
CASSLRETQYF
>TRBV7-9|TRBJ2-7|-|few
TGTGCCAGCAGCTTACAGGGTACCATCTCCTACGAGCAGTACTTC
CASSLQGTISYEQYF
>TRBV7-6|TRBJ2-1|TRBD2|few
TGTGCCAGCAGCCCGGGACTAGCGGGAGCGAATGAGCAGTTCTTC
CASSPGLAGANEQFF
>TRBV11-2|TRBJ2-7|TRBD1|-
TGTGCCAGCAGCTTAGTCTTCGGACAGGGGGCGTCCTACGAGCAGTACTTC
CASSLVFGQGASYEQYF
>TRBV21-1|TRBJ1-4|-|-
TGTGCCAGCAGCAAGGTGCATAATGAAAAACTGTTTTTT
CASSKVHNEKLFF
>TRBV18|TRBJ2-5|-|-
TGTGCCAGCTCACCCGGCGGGGACCAGTACTTC
CASSPGGDQYF
>TRBV2|TRBJ1-5|TRBD1|-
TGTGCCAGCAGAGGACAGGGGACCCCCCAGCCCCAGCATTTT
CASRGQGTPQPQHF
>TRBV14|TRBJ2-6|-|once
TGTGCCAGCAGCCCCCGATTTGGGACACGAGGCTCTGGGGCCAACGTCCTGACTTTC
CASSPRFGTRGSGANVLTF
>TRBV6-1|TRBJ1-1|-|-
TGTGCCAGCAGTGAAGCGCTAAAGGTCCGGCTCACTGAAGCTTTCTTT
CASSEALKVRLTEAFF
>TRBV19|TRBJ2-6|-|-
TGTGCCAGTAGCCCAGGCCTCAGCACCTCTGGGGCCAACGTCCTGACTTTC
CASSPGLSTSGANVLTF
>TRBV11-3|TRBJ1-6|-|-
TGTGCCAGCAGCTTAGTGTGGTATCCCCTCCACTTT
CASSLVWYPLHF
>TRBV2|TRBJ2-7|TRBD2|-
TGTGCCAGCAGTCCCAGACTAGCGGGGGTGGCCGAGCAGTACTTC
CASSPRLAGVAEQYF
>TRBV7-2|TRBJ2-7|-|-
TGTGCCAGCAGCTTGGGCAGGTGGTTTGGGAGCTCCTACGAGCAGTACTTC
CASSLGRWFGSSYEQYF
>TRBV9|TRBJ2-3|-|-
TGTGCCAGCAGTACCGGGAGCGGCACAGATACGCAGTATTTT
CASSTGSGTDTQYF
>TRBV5-1|TRBJ2-1|-|-
TGCGCCAGCAGCACCGTCCCCTACAATGAGCAGTTCTTC
CASSTVPYNEQFF
>TRBV11-2|TRBJ2-3|TRBD2|-
TGTGCCAGCAGCACCCGACTAGCGGGGGGCCGTATAGACACAGATACGCAGTATTTT
CASSTRLAGGRIDTDTQYF
>TRBV28|TRBJ1-5|-|-
TGTGCCGCGGCAGGGGAACATTATCAGCCCCAGCATTTT
CAAAGEHYQPQHF